The 25 T cell receptor beta chains reported below all come from one sample, sequenced in a study of T cell responses to AZD1222 COVID-19 vaccine. Clones were read by immunoSEQ multiplex PCR, and TCRdb kept only the in-frame ones, dropping some. The sample lists 50,000 to 60,000 clones, 80% to 90% seen once, with under 15% in the top ten. Sequences were derived from peripheral blood, sampled on day 0 of AZD1222 vaccination. The receptors derive from an adult in good health.

V and J are TRBV5-8 and TRBJ2-2, with 12 bases matching TRBD2. Germline V gene lookup returns CDR1 SGHTS and CDR2 YDEGEE. CDR3 length: 18 amino acids. After removal of 4 bases from V and 0 bases from J, the junction contained 7 bases not matched to a gene. The chain's CDR3 is CASSLRLAGATNTGELFF. CDR3 in DNA: TGTGCCAGCAGCCTGAGACTAGCGGGAGCGACGAACACCGGGGAGCTGTTTTTT.

The CDR3 sequence is CASRTATGADGYTF. In nucleotides, the CDR3 is TGTGCCAGCAGGACGGCGACAGGGGCGGATGGCTACACCTTC. This sequence joins TRBV6-5 and TRBJ1-2, with 8 bases fitting TRBD1. This CDR3 contains 14 residues. Germline CDR1 and CDR2: MNHEY and SVGAGI. The J segment lost 6 bases and the V segment lost 6 bases, leaving 9 bases of the junction unmatched.

The rearrangement joins TRBV19 to TRBJ1-1; the D gene is possibly TRBD1 (6 bases). The V gene's germline CDR1 is LNHDA and CDR2 SQIVND (reference sequence). The CDR3 runs to 13 residues. Trimming stripped 4 bases from V and 6 bases from J, with 12 bases between. DNA for the CDR3: TGTGCCAGTAGTACAGGGGTAGTTCCTGAAGCTTTCTTT. Protein product: CASSTGVVPEAFF.

The chain links TRBV9 to TRBJ1-3; D call uncertain. The CDR3 is made up of 16 amino acids. Per germline, CDR1 SGDLS and CDR2 YYNGEE. V was clipped by 4 bases and J by 4 bases, with 18 bases between them. CDR3 sequence reads: CASSPNVGGGGNTIYF. The CDR3 region has the DNA TGTGCCAGCAGCCCCAATGTAGGAGGAGGAGGAAACACCATATATTTT.

This clone was recorded only once. The V call is TRBV19, the J call TRBJ2-5; maybe TRBD1 (5 bases). The V and J ends lost 5 bases and 1 base respectively, with 8 bases between them. The germline V gene has CDR1 LNHDA and CDR2 SQIVND (reference sequence). The CDR3 has 13 residues. The DNA of the CDR3 is TGTGCCAGTAGTGAAGGGGCCCAAGAGACCCAGTACTTC. It codes for CASSEGAQETQYF.

The chain carries TRBV30 and TRBJ2-7, with a possible D match to TRBD2 (5 bases). Germline CDR1 reads GTSNPN; CDR2 reads SVGIG (reference sequence). This CDR3 is 14 amino acids long. V lost 4 bases and J lost 5, with 18 bases in between. The DNA for the CDR3 is TGTGCCTGGACGTCGGGGAGTGAGGTCGACGAGCAGTACTTC. Amino acid sequence: CAWTSGSEVDEQYF.

The chain recombines TRBV25-1 with TRBJ2-2; maybe TRBD2 (6 bases). The CDR3 length is 15 residues. Trimming stripped 1 base from V and 4 bases from J, with 10 bases between. Germline CDR1 reads MGHDK; CDR2 reads SYGVNS. This CDR3 reads CASSESGGSTGELFF. DNA for the CDR3: TGTGCCAGCAGTGAATCCGGAGGGAGCACCGGGGAGCTGTTTTTT.

The chain employs TRBV5-1 and TRBJ2-7, with D possibly being TRBD1 (5 bases). The CDR3 sequence is 13 residues long. Trimming left V 0 bases short and J 1 base short, with 5 bases between. In germline, CDR1 is SGHRS, CDR2 YFSETQ. The CDR3 coding sequence is TGCGCCAGCAGCTTGGAGGGGTCCTACGAGCAGTACTTC. This sequence encodes CASSLEGSYEQYF.

This clone has more than one count but fewer than ten. The J gene is TRBJ1-1, the V gene TRBV3-1 (or the pseudogene TRBV3-2), with a possible D match to TRBD1 (6 bases). V lost 1 base and J 5 bases, leaving 14 bases between the germline ends. The length of the CDR3 is 15 residues. CDR1 is LGHDT and CDR2 is YNNKEL in the germline V gene (reference sequence). This CDR3 reads CASSQGGGRSTEAFF. The CDR3, as DNA: TGTGCCAGCAGCCAAGGTGGGGGGCGGTCTACTGAAGCTTTCTTT.

This chain connects TRBV7-7 to TRBJ2-2; D unresolved. Trimming stripped 5 bases from V and 0 bases from J, with 10 bases between. This CDR3 contains 15 residues. Germline loops: CDR1 SSHAT, CDR2 FNYEAQ (reference sequence). CDR3 coding DNA: TGTGCCAGCAGCCAGACGAACGCGAACACCGGGGAGCTGTTTTTT. Its protein product is CASSQTNANTGELFF.

The DNA of the CDR3 is TGTGCCAGCAGCCCACTGGGTGAGAGCTCCTATAATTCACCCCTCCACTTT. It codes for CASSPLGESSYNSPLHF. The chain has TRBV9 and TRBJ1-6; D is ambiguous. This CDR3 has 17 amino acids. V was clipped by 4 bases and J by 0 bases, with 14 bases between them. CDR1 is SGDLS, CDR2 YYNGEE, per germline.

This clone came up a few times. The V gene is TRBV6-2 or TRBV6-3, the J gene TRBJ2-1, with 10 bases identical to TRBD1. The CDR3 is 16 amino acids. The V segment lost 5 bases and the J segment 6 bases; nucleotides outside the gene matches: 10. CDR1 and CDR2 (germline): MNHEY, SVGEGT. CDR3 sequence reads: CASSRFRDRGGNEQFF. Here the CDR3 DNA reads TGTGCCAGCAGTCGGTTCCGGGACAGGGGCGGCAATGAGCAGTTCTTC.

This chain joins TRBV24-1 and TRBJ1-5, with unresolved D. The CDR3 length is 13 residues. CDR1 is KGHDR, CDR2 SFDVKD, per germline. V lost 5 bases to trimming and J lost 7 bases, with 11 bases between them. CDR3 in DNA: TGTGCCACCAGTGGGTCGGGAGGACAGCCCCAGCATTTT. The encoded protein is CATSGSGGQPQHF.

Points on this clone: This CDR3 is also generated by other DNA sequences in the sample. This chain joins TRBV9 and TRBJ2-3, with D possibly being TRBD1 (5 bases). CDR1 and CDR2 (germline): SGDLS, YYNGEE. V shed 0 bases and J shed 1 base, with 9 bases lying between them. CDR3 length equals 15 residues. CDR3 loop: CASSVGQGGTDTQYF. The CDR3, as DNA: TGTGCCAGCAGCGTAGGGCAGGGCGGCACAGATACGCAGTATTTT.

This rearrangement joins TRBV7-6 to TRBJ2-1; tentatively, D is TRBD2 (6 bases). V lost 3 bases and J lost 4, with 10 bases in between. In germline, CDR1 is SGHVS, CDR2 FNYEAQ. The CDR3 length is 14 residues. DNA of the CDR3: TGTGCCAGCAGCTTGCGGGACTTGTACAATGAGCAGTTCTTC. Encoded protein: CASSLRDLYNEQFF.

CDR3 coding DNA: TGTGCCAGCAAGGATCCTAGGCAGCTACTTATTGCAGATACGCAGTATTTT. Its translation is CASKDPRQLLIADTQYF. The rearrangement uses TRBV2 and TRBJ2-3; D unclear. This CDR3 region has 17 residues. V lost 7 bases, J lost 4 bases, and 24 bases lay in between. Germline lookup yields CDR1 SNHLY and CDR2 FYNNEI. The full variable domain, with the rest looked up from reference TRBV2 and TRBJ2-3, is EPEVTQTPSHQVTQMGQEVILRCVPISNHLYFYWYRQILGQKVEFLVSFYNNEISEKSEIFDDQFSVERPDGSNFTLKIRSTKLEDSAMYFCASKDPRQLLIADTQYFGPGTRLTVL.

V is TRBV19 and J is TRBJ2-7; 9 positions match TRBD1. Germline CDR1 and CDR2: LNHDA and SQIVND (reference sequence). With V trimmed by 3 bases and J by 4 bases, 10 bases remained unmatched. This CDR3 has 16 residues. CDR3: CASSMASGTGYYEQYF. CDR3 nucleotide sequence: TGTGCCAGTAGTATGGCCTCCGGGACAGGGTATTACGAGCAGTACTTC.

V is TRBV12-3 or TRBV12-4 and J is TRBJ2-1; D is unclear. V was trimmed by 3 bases and J by 5 bases, leaving 5 bases between them. This CDR3 region has 12 residues. The CDR3 protein is CASSLSHNEQFF. The CDR3, as DNA: TGTGCCAGCAGTTTGAGTCACAATGAGCAGTTCTTC.

The rearrangement joins TRBV5-5 to TRBJ1-3; 7 bases are shared with TRBD1. Per germline, CDR1 SGHKS and CDR2 YYEKEE (reference sequence). The length of the CDR3 is 16 residues. The ends lost 4 bases at V and 0 bases at J; junction bases unmatched: 7. CDR3: CASSAQGSRSGNTIYF. Written as DNA, the CDR3 is TGTGCCAGCAGCGCACAGGGGTCCCGCTCTGGAAACACCATATATTTT. Filled out from reference TRBV5-5 and TRBJ1-3, the complete variable domain reads DAGVTQSPTHLIKTRGQQVTLRCSPISGHKSVSWYQQVLGQGPQFIFQYYEKEERGRGNFPDRFSARQFPNYSSELNVNALLLGDSALYLCASSAQGSRSGNTIYFGEGSWLTVV.

This clone was picked up many times. The chain joins TRBV6-4 to TRBJ1-5; TRBD1 matches 8 bases. V trimming: 9 bases; J trimming: 0 bases; junction bases outside the gene matches: 4. From germline, CDR1 is MRHNA and CDR2 SNTAGT. The CDR3 has 14 amino acids. The chain's CDR3 is CARGTGPSNQPQHF. The CDR3 nucleotides are TGTGCCAGGGGGACAGGACCTAGCAATCAGCCCCAGCATTTT.

The chain links TRBV5-1 to TRBJ2-2; 9 nucleotides line up with TRBD2. Germline CDR1 is SGHRS and CDR2 is YFSETQ. This CDR3 spans 17 amino acids. After removal of 0 bases from V and 6 bases from J, the junction contained 9 bases not matched to a gene. The CDR3 here is CASSLAVSGSGAGELFF. The CDR3 DNA reads TGCGCCAGCAGCTTGGCAGTTAGCGGGAGTGGAGCCGGGGAGCTGTTTTTT. Complete variable domain (other parts from reference TRBV5-1 and TRBJ2-2): KAGVTQTPRYLIKTRGQQVTLSCSPISGHRSVSWYQQTPGQGLQFLFEYFSETQRNKGNFPGRFSGRQFSNSRSEMNVSTLELGDSALYLCASSLAVSGSGAGELFFGEGSRLTVL.

The chain couples TRBV7-9 to TRBJ2-5; no clear D gene. This CDR3 spans 15 amino acids. V lost 1 base and J lost 2, with 11 bases in between. Germline V gene sequence: CDR1 SEHNR, CDR2 FQNEAQ (reference sequence). The CDR3 loop reads CASSLGDWIQETQYF. DNA for the CDR3: TGTGCCAGCAGCTTAGGAGACTGGATTCAAGAGACCCAGTACTTC. The full variable domain, completed using reference TRBV7-9 and TRBJ2-5, is DTGVSQNPRHKITKRGQNVTFRCDPISEHNRLYWYRQTLGQGPEFLTYFQNEAQLEKSRLLSDRFSAERPKGSFSTLEIQRTEQGDSAMYLCASSLGDWIQETQYFGPGTRLLVL.

V and J are TRBV6-5 and TRBJ2-7; D is unresolved. V was clipped by 8 bases and J by 0 bases, with 11 bases between them. Per germline, CDR1 MNHEY and CDR2 SVGAGI. This CDR3 is built from 13 residues. The CDR3 is CASLSGTSYEQYF. The DNA of the CDR3 is TGTGCCAGCCTCTCCGGCACCTCCTACGAGCAGTACTTC.

The V gene is TRBV19, the J gene TRBJ2-7; 7 bases align to TRBD1. J lost 2 bases, V lost 0 bases, and 7 bases had no gene match. The CDR3 length is 16 residues. The V gene's germline CDR1 is LNHDA and CDR2 SQIVND (reference sequence). CDR3 loop: CASSIDVGQGAYEQYF. CDR3 DNA: TGTGCCAGTAGTATAGACGTTGGCCAGGGGGCCTACGAGCAGTACTTC. Full variable domain (rest looked up from reference TRBV19 and TRBJ2-7): DGGITQSPKYLFRKEGQNVTLSCEQNLNHDAMYWYRQDPGQGLRLIYYSQIVNDFQKGDIAEGYSVSREKKESFPLTVTSAQKNPTAFYLCASSIDVGQGAYEQYFGPGTRLTVT.

Turning to this clone: Other nucleotide sequences from this sample produce the same CDR3. The rearrangement uses TRBV29-1 and TRBJ2-7; D ambiguous. This CDR3 region has 11 residues. Germline V lookup: CDR1 SQVTM, CDR2 ANQGSEA. Deletions cut 1 base from V and 2 bases from J, with 3 bases between. For the CDR3, the DNA is TGCAGCGTTGAAGGGGCCTACGAGCAGTACTTC. Translating it yields CSVEGAYEQYF.